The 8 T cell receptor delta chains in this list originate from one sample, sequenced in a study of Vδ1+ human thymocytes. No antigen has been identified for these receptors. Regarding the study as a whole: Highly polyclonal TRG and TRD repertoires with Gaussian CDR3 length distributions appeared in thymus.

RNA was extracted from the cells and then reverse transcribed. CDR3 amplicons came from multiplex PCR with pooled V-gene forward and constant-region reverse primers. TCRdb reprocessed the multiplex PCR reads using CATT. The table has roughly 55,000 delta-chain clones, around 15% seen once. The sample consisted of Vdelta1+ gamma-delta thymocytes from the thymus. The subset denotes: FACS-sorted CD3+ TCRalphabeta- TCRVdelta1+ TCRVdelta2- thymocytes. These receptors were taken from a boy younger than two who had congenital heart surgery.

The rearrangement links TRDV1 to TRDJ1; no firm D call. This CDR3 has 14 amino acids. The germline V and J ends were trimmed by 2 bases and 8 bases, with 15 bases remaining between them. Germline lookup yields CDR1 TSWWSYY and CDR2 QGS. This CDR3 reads CALGEVSTPIKLIF. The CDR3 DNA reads TGTGCTCTTGGGGAAGTAAGTACTCCGATAAAACTCATCTTT.

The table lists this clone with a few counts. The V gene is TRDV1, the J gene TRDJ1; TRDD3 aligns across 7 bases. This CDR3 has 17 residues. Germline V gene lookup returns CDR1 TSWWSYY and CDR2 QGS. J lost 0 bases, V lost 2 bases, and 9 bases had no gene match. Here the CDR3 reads CALGEGTGDLYTDKLIF. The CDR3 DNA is TGTGCTCTTGGGGAAGGTACTGGGGATTTGTACACCGATAAACTCATCTTT.

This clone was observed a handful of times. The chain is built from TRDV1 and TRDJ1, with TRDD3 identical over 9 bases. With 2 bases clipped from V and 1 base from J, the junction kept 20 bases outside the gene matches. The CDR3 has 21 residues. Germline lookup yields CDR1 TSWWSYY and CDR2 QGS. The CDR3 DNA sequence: TGTGCTCTTGGGGAAGAATCCGCCTCACGGGGGATACAGTTTCGCACCGATAAACTCATCTTT. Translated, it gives CALGEESASRGIQFRTDKLIF.

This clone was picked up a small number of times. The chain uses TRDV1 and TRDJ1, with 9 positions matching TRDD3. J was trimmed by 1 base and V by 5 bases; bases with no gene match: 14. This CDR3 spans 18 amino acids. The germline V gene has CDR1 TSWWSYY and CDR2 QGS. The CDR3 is CALGPRIPYWGTTDKLIF. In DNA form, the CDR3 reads TGTGCTCTTGGGCCACGGATCCCTTACTGGGGGACCACCGATAAACTCATCTTT.

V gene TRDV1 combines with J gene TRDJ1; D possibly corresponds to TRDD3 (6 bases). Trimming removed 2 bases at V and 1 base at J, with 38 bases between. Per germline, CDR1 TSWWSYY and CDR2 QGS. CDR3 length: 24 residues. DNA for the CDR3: TGTGCTCTTGGGGAATGTTGTCGGCCGAAGATTCGGGGGACAAGATATCTCCGCACCGATAAACTCATCTTT. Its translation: CALGECCRPKIRGTRYLRTDKLIF.

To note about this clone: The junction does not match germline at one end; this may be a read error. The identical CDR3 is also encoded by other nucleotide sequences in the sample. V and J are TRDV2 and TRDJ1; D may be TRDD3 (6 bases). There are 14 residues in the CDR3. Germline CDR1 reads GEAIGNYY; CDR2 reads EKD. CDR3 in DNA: TGTGCCTGCGACATTACTGGGCGAACCGATAAACTCATCTTT. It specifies CACDITGRTDKLIF.

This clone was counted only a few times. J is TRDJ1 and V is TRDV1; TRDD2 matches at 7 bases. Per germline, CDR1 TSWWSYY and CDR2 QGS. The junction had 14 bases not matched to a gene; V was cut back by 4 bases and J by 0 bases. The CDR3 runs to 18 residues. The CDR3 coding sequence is TGTGCTCTTGGGGGGTTCTTCCTAACTCCCGCTCACACCGATAAACTCATCTTT. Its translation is CALGGFFLTPAHTDKLIF.

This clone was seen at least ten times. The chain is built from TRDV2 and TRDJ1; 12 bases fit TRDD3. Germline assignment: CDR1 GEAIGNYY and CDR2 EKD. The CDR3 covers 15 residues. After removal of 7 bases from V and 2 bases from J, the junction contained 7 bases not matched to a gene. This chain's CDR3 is CACVLGDTLTDKLIF. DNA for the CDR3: TGTGCCTGCGTACTGGGGGATACATTGACCGATAAACTCATCTTT.